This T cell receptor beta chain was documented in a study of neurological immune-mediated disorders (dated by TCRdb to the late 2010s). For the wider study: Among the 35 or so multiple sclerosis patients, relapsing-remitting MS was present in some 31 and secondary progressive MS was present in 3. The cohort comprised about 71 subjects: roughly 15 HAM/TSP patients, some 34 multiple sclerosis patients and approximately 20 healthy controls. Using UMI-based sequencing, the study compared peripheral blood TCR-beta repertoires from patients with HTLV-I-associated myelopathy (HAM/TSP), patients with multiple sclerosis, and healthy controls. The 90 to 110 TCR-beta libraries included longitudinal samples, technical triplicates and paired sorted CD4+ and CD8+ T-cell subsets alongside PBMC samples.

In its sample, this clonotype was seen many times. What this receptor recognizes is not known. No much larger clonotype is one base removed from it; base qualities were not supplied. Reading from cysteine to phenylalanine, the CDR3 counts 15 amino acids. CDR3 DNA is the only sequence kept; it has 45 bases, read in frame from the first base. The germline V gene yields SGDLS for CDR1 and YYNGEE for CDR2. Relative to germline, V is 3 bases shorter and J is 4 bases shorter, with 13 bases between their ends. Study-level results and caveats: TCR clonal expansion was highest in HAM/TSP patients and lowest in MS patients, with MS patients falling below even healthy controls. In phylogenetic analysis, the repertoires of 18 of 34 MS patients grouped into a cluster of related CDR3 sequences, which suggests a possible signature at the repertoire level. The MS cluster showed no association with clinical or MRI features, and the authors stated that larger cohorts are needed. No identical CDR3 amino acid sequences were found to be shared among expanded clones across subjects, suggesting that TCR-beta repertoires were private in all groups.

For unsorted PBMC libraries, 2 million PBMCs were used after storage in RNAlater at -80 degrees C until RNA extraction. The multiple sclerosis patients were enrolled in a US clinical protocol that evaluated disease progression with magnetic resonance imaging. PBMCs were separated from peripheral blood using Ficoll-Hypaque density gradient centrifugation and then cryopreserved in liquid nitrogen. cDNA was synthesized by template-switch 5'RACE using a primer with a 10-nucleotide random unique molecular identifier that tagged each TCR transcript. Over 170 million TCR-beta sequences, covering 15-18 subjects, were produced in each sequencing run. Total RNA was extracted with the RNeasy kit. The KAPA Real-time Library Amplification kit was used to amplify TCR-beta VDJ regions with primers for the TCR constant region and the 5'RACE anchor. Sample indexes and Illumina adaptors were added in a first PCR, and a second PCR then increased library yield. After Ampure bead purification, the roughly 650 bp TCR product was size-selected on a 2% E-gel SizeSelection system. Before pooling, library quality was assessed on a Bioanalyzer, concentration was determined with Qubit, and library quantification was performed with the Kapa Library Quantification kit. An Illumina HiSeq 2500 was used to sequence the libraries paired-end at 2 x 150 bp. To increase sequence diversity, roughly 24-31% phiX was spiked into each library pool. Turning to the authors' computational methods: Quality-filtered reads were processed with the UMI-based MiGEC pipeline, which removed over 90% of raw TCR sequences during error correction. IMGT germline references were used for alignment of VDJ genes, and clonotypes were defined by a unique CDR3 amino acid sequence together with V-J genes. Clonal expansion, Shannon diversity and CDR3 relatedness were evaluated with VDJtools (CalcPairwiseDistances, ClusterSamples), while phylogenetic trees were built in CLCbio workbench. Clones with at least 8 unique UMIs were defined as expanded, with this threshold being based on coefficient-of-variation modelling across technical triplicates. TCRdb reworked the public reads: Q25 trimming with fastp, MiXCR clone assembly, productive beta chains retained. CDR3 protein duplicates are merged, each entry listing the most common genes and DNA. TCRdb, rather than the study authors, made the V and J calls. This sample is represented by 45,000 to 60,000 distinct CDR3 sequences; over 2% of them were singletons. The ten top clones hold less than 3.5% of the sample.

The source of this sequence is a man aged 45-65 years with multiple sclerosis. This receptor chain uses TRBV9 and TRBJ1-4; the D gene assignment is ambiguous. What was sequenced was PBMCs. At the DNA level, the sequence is TGTGCCAGCAGCGCCACCGCCACCTTTAATGAAAAACTGTTTTTT. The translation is CASSATATFNEKLFF. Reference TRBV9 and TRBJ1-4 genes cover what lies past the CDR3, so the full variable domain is DSGVTQTPKHLITATGQRVTLRCSPRSGDLSVYWYQQSLDQGLQFLIQYYNGEERAKGNILERFSAQQFPDLHSELNLSSLELGDSALYFCASSATATFNEKLFFGSGTQLSVL.